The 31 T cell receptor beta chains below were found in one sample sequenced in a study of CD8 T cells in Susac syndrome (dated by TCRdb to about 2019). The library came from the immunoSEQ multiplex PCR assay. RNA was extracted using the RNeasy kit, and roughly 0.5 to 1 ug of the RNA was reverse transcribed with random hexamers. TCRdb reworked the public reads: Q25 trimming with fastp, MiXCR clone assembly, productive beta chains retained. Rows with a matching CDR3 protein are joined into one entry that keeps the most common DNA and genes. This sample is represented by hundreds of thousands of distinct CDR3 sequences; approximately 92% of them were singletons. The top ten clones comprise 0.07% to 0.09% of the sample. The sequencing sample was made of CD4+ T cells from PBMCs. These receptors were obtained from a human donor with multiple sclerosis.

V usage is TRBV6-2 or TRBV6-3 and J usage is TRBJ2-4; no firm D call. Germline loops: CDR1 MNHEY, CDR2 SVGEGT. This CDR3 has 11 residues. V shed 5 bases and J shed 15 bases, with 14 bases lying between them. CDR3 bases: TGTGCCAGCAGTAACGCTTGGGCTACGTACTTC. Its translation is CASSNAWATYF.

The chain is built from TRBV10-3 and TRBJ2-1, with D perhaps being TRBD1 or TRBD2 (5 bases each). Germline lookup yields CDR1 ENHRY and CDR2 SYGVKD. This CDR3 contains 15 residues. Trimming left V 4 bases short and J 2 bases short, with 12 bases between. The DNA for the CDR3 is TGTGCCATCAGTGGGGGGAGCCTAACCTACAATGAGCAGTTCTTC. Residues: CAISGGSLTYNEQFF.

CDR3 sequence (DNA): TGCAGTGCTAGAGCTCCAGGGACAGCTGACGGCTACACCTTC. Protein: CSARAPGTADGYTF. The gene calls are TRBV20-1 and TRBJ1-2; 7 nucleotides agree with TRBD1. The CDR3 loop spans 14 amino acids. CDR1 is DFQATT and CDR2 is SNEGSKA in the germline V gene (reference sequence). V shed 1 base and J 8 bases; nucleotides not matched to a gene: 10.

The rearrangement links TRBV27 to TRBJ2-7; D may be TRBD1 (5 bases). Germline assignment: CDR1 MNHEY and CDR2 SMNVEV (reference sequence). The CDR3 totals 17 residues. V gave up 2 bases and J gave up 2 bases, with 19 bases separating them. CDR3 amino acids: CASSLGAKRVGAYEQYF. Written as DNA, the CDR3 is TGTGCCAGCAGTTTAGGGGCAAAGAGAGTTGGGGCCTACGAGCAGTACTTC.

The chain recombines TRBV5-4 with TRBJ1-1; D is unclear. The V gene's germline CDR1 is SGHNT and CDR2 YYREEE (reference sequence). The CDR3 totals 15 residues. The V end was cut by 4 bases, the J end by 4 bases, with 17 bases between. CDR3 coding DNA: TGTGCCAGCAGCCTTTACCAACTTCCCACCACTGAAGCTTTCTTT. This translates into CASSLYQLPTTEAFF. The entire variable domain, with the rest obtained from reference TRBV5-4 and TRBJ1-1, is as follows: ETGVTQSPTHLIKTRGQQVTLRCSSQSGHNTVSWYQQALGQGPQFIFQYYREEENGRGNFPPRFSGLQFPNYSSELNVNALELDDSALYLCASSLYQLPTTEAFFGQGTRLTVV.

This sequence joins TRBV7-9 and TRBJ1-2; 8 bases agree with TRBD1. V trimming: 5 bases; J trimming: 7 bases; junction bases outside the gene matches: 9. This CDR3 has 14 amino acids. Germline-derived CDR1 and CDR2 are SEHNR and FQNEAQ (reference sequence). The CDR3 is CASSPWTGISGYTF. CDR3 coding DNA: TGTGCCAGCAGCCCCTGGACAGGGATCAGTGGCTACACCTTC.

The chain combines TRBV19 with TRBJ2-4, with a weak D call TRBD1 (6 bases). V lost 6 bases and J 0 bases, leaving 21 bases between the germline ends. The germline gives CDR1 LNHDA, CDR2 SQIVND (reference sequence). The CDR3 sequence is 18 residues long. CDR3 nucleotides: TGTGCCAGTAGCCGGGGACAACCAAACTACCGAGCCAAAAACATTCAGTACTTC. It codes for CASSRGQPNYRAKNIQYF.

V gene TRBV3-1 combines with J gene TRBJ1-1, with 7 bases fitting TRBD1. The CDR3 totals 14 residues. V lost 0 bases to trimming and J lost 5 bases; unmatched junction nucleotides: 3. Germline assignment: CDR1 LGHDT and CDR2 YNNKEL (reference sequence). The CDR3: CASSQETGSTEAFF. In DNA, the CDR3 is TGTGCCAGCAGCCAAGAGACAGGGTCAACTGAAGCTTTCTTT.

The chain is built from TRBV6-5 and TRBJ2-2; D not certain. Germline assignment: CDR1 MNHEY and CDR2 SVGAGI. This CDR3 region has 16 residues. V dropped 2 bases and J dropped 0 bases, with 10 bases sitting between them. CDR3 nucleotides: TGTGCCAGCAGTTACGGCGGTATACCGAACACCGGGGAGCTGTTTTTT. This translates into CASSYGGIPNTGELFF.

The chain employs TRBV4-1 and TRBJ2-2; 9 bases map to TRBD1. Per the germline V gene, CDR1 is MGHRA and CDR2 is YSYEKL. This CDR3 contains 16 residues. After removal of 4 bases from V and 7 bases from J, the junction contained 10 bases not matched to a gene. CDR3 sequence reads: CASSLVDRQGDGELFF. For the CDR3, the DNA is TGCGCCAGCAGCCTCGTCGATCGACAGGGGGACGGGGAGCTGTTTTTT.

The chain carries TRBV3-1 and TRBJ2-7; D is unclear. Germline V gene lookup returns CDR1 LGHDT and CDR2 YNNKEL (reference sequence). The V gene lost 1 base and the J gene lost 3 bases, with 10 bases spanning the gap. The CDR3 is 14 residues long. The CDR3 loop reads CASSQGVGNYEQYF. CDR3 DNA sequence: TGTGCCAGCAGCCAAGGCGTGGGGAACTACGAGCAGTACTTC.

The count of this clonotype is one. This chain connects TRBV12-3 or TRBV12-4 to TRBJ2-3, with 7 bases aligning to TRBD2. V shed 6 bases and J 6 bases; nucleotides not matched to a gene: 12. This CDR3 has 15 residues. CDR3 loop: CASRNSPGGWDTQYF. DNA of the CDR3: TGTGCCAGCAGAAATTCCCCGGGGGGTTGGGATACGCAGTATTTT.

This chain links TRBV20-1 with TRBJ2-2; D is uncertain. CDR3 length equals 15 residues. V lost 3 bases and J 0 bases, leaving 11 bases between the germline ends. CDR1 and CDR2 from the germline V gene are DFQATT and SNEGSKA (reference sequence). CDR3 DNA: TGCAGTGCTAGGGTACCAGCAGCGAACACCGGGGAGCTGTTTTTT. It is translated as CSARVPAANTGELFF.

The CDR3 is CASSPGLAGAQNEQFF. For the CDR3, the DNA is TGTGCCAGCTCACCCGGACTAGCGGGGGCCCAGAATGAGCAGTTCTTC. This rearrangement joins TRBV18 to TRBJ2-1, with 13 bases identical to TRBD2. Looked up from germline, CDR1 is KGHSH and CDR2 is LQKENI. CDR3 length: 16 amino acids. Unmatched junction bases numbered 6, after V lost 3 bases and J lost 7 bases.

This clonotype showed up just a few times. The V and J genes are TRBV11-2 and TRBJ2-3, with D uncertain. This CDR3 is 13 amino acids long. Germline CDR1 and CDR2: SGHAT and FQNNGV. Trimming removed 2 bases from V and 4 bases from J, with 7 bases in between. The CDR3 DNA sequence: TGTGCCAGCAGCTTAAAATATGCAGATACGCAGTATTTT. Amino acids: CASSLKYADTQYF.

CDR3 nucleotides: TGCAGCGTAACCGGGACTTGCGAGCAGTACGTC. It specifies CSVTGTCEQYV. This sequence joins TRBV29-1 and TRBJ2-7, with D perhaps TRBD2 (6 bases). Germline assignment: CDR1 SQVTM and CDR2 ANQGSEA. The CDR3 length is 11 residues. The ends were cut back, 6 bases at V and 6 bases at J, with 12 bases in the middle.

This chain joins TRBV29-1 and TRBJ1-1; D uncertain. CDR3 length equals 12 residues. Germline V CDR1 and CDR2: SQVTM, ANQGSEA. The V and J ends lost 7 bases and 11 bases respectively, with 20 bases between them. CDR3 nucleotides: TGCAGCGGGGAACGGGCCGGTGGTGGGGCTTTCTTT. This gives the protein CSGERAGGGAFF.

CDR3 DNA sequence: TGTGCCAGCAGCCAAGGCGATCGAGGGGGCGACTATGGCTACACCTTC. Translation gives CASSQGDRGGDYGYTF. V and J are TRBV4-2 and TRBJ1-2; 7 bases fit TRBD1. The germline V gene encodes CDR1 LGHNA and CDR2 YNFKEQ. The CDR3 covers 16 residues. V was pared by 1 base and J by 3 bases, with 8 bases of the junction left unmatched.

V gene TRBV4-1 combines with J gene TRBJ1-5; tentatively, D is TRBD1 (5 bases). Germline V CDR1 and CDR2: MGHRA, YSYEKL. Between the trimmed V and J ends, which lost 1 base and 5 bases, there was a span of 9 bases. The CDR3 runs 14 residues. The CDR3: CASSQGTPYQPQHF. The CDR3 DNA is TGCGCCAGCAGCCAAGGGACACCTTATCAGCCCCAGCATTTT.

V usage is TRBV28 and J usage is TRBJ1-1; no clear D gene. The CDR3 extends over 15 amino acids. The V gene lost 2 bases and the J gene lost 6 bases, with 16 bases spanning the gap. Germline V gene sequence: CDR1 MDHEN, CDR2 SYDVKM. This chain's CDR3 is CASSLISGSKAEAFF. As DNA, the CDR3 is TGTGCCAGCAGTTTAATCTCCGGGAGTAAGGCTGAAGCTTTCTTT.

CDR3 nucleotide sequence: TGTGCCAGCAGCCCGTCCCCGCGGAGCTCCTACAATGAGCAGTTCTTC. It specifies CASSPSPRSSYNEQFF. The chain joins TRBV7-8 to TRBJ2-1; no clear D gene. Per germline, CDR1 SGHVS and CDR2 FQNEAQ. CDR3 length: 16 amino acids. Trimming removed 5 bases from V and 0 bases from J, with 14 bases in between.

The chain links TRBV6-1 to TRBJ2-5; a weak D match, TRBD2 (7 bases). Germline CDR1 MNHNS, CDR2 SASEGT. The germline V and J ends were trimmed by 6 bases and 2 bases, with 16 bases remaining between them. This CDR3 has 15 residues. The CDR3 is CASRRGGLPQETQYF. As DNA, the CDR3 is TGTGCCAGCAGACGAGGGGGACTACCACAAGAGACCCAGTACTTC.

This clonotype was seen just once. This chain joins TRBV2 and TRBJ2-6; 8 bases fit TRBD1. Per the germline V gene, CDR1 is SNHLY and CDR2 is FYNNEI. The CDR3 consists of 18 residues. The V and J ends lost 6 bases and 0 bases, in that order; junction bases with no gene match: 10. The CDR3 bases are TGTGCCAGCAGGATGGGACAGGCAAGGTCCTCTGGGGCCAACGTCCTGACTTTC. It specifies CASRMGQARSSGANVLTF.

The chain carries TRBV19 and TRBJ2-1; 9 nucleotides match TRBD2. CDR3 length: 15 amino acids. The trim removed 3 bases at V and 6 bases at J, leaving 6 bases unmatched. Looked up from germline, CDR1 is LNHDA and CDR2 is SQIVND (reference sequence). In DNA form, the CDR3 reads TGTGCCAGTAGTATCCCAGCGGGGGGACCCAATGAGCAGTTCTTC. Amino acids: CASSIPAGGPNEQFF.

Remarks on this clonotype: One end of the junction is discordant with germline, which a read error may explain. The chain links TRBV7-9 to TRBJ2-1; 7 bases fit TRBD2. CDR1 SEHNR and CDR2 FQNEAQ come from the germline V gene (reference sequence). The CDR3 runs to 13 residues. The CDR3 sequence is CASRGLAETRGVF. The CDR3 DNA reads TGTGCCAGCAGAGGTCTAGCGGAAACCCGAGGAGTCTTC.

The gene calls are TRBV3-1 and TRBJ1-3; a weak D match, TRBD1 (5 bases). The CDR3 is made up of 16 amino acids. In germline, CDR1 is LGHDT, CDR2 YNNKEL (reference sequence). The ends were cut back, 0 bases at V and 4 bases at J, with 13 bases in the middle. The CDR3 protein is CASSQDRGRAGNTIYF. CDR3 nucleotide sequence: TGTGCCAGCAGCCAAGATCGGGGACGGGCAGGAAACACCATATATTTT.

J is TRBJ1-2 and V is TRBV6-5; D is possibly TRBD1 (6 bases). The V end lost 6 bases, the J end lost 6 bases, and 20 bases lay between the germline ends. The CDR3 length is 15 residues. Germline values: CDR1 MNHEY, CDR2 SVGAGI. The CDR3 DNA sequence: TGTGCCAGCAGACCTTACTTCGGACAGACTGATGGCTACACCTTC. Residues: CASRPYFGQTDGYTF.

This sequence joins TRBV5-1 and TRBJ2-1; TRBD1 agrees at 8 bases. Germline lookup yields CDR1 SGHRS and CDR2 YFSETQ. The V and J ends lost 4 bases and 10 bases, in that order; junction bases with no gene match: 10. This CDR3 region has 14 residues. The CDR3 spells CASSPPDRGKEQFF. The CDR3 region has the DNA TGCGCCAGCAGCCCCCCTGACAGGGGAAAAGAGCAGTTCTTC.

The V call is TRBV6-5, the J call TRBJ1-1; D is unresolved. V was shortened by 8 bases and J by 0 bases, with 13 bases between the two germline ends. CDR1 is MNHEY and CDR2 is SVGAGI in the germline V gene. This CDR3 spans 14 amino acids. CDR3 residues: CASGRVGMNTEAFF. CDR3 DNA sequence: TGTGCCAGCGGCAGAGTGGGGATGAACACTGAAGCTTTCTTT.

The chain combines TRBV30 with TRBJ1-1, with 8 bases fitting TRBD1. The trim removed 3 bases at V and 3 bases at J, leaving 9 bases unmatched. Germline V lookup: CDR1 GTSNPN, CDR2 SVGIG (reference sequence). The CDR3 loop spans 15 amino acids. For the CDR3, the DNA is TGTGCCTGGAGATCCAGGGGGCGCGGGGACACTGAAGCTTTCTTT. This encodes CAWRSRGRGDTEAFF.

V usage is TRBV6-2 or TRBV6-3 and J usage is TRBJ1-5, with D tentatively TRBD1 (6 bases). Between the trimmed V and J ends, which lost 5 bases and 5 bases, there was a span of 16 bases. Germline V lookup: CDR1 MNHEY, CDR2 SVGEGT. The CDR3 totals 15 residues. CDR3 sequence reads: CASSDPGGGDQPQHF. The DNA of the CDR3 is TGTGCCAGCAGTGACCCGGGGGGCGGAGATCAGCCCCAGCATTTT.